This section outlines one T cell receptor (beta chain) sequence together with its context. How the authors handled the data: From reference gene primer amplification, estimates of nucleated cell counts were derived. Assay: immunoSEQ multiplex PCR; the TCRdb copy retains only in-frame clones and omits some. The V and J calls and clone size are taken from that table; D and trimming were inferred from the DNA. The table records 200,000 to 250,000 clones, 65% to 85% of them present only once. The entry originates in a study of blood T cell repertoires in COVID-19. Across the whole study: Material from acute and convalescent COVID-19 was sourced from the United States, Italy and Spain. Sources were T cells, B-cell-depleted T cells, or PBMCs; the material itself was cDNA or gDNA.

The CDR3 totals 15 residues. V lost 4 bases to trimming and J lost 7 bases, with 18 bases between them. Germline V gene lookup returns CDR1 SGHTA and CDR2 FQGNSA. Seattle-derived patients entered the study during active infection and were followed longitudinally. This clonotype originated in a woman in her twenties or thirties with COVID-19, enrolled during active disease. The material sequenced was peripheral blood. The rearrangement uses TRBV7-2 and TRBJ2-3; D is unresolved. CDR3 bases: TGTGCCAGCAGCTCCCGAATGCCCGCGATGAATACGCAGTATTTT. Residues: CASSSRMPAMNTQYF. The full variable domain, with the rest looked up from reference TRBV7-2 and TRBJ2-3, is GAGVSQSPSNKVTEKGKDVELRCDPISGHTALYWYRQSLGQGLEFLIYFQGNSAPDKSGLPSDRFSAERTGGSVSTLTIQRTQQEDSAVYLCASSSRMPAMNTQYFGPGTRLTVL.